This passage covers 32 T cell receptor beta chains from one sample sequenced in a study of identifying expanded T cells in peripheral blood. Sequenced by immunoSEQ multiplex PCR; TCRdb stores in-frame clones only, minus some. The sample lists approximately 90,000 clones; roughly 84% were seen once. Material for sequencing was blood. The receptor source for this set is a person aged 18 to 75 in good health.

The genes are TRBV11-3 and TRBJ2-5, with 8 bases aligning to TRBD2. Trimming cost V 5 bases and J 0 bases; bases outside gene matches: 8. CDR1 is SGHNT and CDR2 is YENEEA in the germline V gene. CDR3 length: 16 residues. This chain's CDR3 is CASSPGFSGDQETQYF. The CDR3 DNA follows: TGTGCCAGCAGCCCCGGATTTAGCGGGGACCAAGAGACCCAGTACTTC.

This sequence joins TRBV6-6 and TRBJ2-7; 8 bases map to TRBD1. Germline CDR1 is MNHNY and CDR2 is SVGAGI (reference sequence). V was pared by 2 bases and J by 3 bases, with 3 bases of the junction left unmatched. The CDR3 loop spans 14 amino acids. The CDR3, as DNA: TGTGCCAGCAGTTACCAGGGGGCGGGCTACGAGCAGTACTTC. Translation: CASSYQGAGYEQYF.

The count of this clone is one. The chain couples TRBV5-1 to TRBJ1-4; perhaps TRBD1 as D (5 bases). Germline V gene lookup returns CDR1 SGHRS and CDR2 YFSETQ. Deletions cut 0 bases from V and 8 bases from J, with 14 bases between. The CDR3 is made up of 15 amino acids. CDR3 bases: TGCGCCAGCAGCTTGGGTGGCGGGACTCGAGAAAAACTGTTTTTT. Amino acid sequence: CASSLGGGTREKLFF. Full variable domain (missing parts from reference TRBV5-1 and TRBJ1-4): KAGVTQTPRYLIKTRGQQVTLSCSPISGHRSVSWYQQTPGQGLQFLFEYFSETQRNKGNFPGRFSGRQFSNSRSEMNVSTLELGDSALYLCASSLGGGTREKLFFGSGTQLSVL.

The chain employs TRBV9 and TRBJ2-1; 8 bases agree with TRBD1. Germline CDR1 SGDLS, CDR2 YYNGEE. There are 14 residues in the CDR3. Trimming removed 4 bases from V and 8 bases from J; junction bases left unmatched: 8. Here the CDR3 reads CASSTTGVGDEQFF. CDR3 nucleotide sequence: TGTGCCAGCAGCACGACAGGGGTTGGGGATGAGCAGTTCTTC.

CDR3 sequence: CASSSLAGGPNEQFF. For the CDR3, the DNA is TGTGCCAGCAGTTCTCTAGCGGGGGGGCCCAATGAGCAGTTCTTC. The chain is built from TRBV6-6 and TRBJ2-1; TRBD2 matches at 12 bases. The CDR3 has 15 amino acids. After removal of 4 bases from V and 6 bases from J, the junction contained 4 bases not matched to a gene. The germline CDR1 and CDR2 sequences are MNHNY and SVGAGI (reference sequence).

This clone has only one observation. The chain links TRBV2 to TRBJ2-1; D remains ambiguous. The CDR3 sequence is 12 residues long. CDR1 is SNHLY, CDR2 FYNNEI, per germline. The V gene lost 4 bases and the J gene lost 10 bases, with 11 bases spanning the gap. CDR3 sequence reads: CASSGGPLEQFF. The CDR3 DNA reads TGTGCCAGCAGTGGGGGTCCTCTGGAGCAGTTCTTC.

This chain links TRBV7-2 with TRBJ1-3; D uncertain. With 2 bases removed from V and 4 bases from J, the gap between germline ends came to 12 bases. The germline CDR1 and CDR2 sequences are SGHTA and FQGNSA. This CDR3 has 15 residues. The DNA for the CDR3 is TGTGCCAGCAGCTTACAAGGGTTCGAGGGAAACACCATATATTTT. Translating gives CASSLQGFEGNTIYF.

The CDR3 region has the DNA TGTGCCAGCAGCTTAAGCACAGATACGCAGTATTTT. Translating gives CASSLSTDTQYF. The rearrangement joins TRBV7-9 to TRBJ2-3; no firm D call. The CDR3 contains 12 residues. The V gene's germline CDR1 is SEHNR and CDR2 FQNEAQ (reference sequence). V was trimmed by 2 bases and J by 0 bases, leaving 0 bases between them.

This sequence joins TRBV5-6 and TRBJ1-2; possibly TRBD1 for D (6 bases). Germline V gene lookup returns CDR1 SGHDT and CDR2 YYEEEE. CDR3 length: 16 residues. Trimming took 4 bases from V and 4 from J, leaving 20 bases between them. The CDR3: CASSQSLDRRLYGYTF. The CDR3 DNA follows: TGTGCCAGCAGCCAGTCATTGGACAGACGCCTCTATGGCTACACCTTC.

This clone was seen a handful of times. The V gene is TRBV6-5, the J gene TRBJ1-1; no firm D call. The V and J ends lost 8 bases and 4 bases respectively, with 11 bases between them. The length of the CDR3 is 12 residues. Germline values: CDR1 MNHEY, CDR2 SVGAGI. The CDR3 is CASGRGLTEAFF. In nucleotides, the CDR3 is TGTGCCAGCGGGAGAGGGCTCACTGAAGCTTTCTTT.

V usage is TRBV6-5 and J usage is TRBJ1-5; TRBD1 agrees at 7 bases. There are 16 residues in the CDR3. Germline V CDR1 and CDR2: MNHEY, SVGAGI. V lost 4 bases to trimming and J lost 6 bases; unmatched junction nucleotides: 12. CDR3 residues: CASSSARQGGIQPQHF. DNA for the CDR3: TGTGCCAGCAGTTCGGCCCGACAGGGAGGAATTCAGCCCCAGCATTTT.

The V call is TRBV2, the J call TRBJ2-2, with a weak D call TRBD2 (5 bases). The CDR3 runs to 14 residues. Germline values: CDR1 SNHLY, CDR2 FYNNEI. The V gene lost 7 bases and the J gene lost 5 bases, with 14 bases spanning the gap. In DNA, the CDR3 is TGTGCCAGCATCCGGGAAGCTCTTACCGGGGAGCTGTTTTTT. Translated: CASIREALTGELFF.

This chain connects TRBV9 to TRBJ2-1; 16 positions agree with TRBD2. Germline assignment: CDR1 SGDLS and CDR2 YYNGEE. The CDR3 totals 16 residues. Losses at the gene ends were 1 base for V and 8 bases for J; bases not matched to a gene: 3. The CDR3 sequence is CASSVTGLAGGYEQFF. The CDR3 coding sequence is TGTGCCAGCAGCGTAACGGGACTAGCGGGGGGGTATGAGCAGTTCTTC.

CDR3 sequence (DNA): TGTGCCAGCAGTCTAGGGTCTCACACTGAAGCTTTCTTT. As protein: CASSLGSHTEAFF. The rearrangement joins TRBV27 to TRBJ1-1; no reliable D call. The CDR3 runs to 13 residues. Trimming removed 5 bases from V and 3 bases from J, with 10 bases in between. CDR1 is MNHEY, CDR2 SMNVEV, per germline (reference sequence).

J is TRBJ2-1 and V is TRBV7-9; D gene unclear. Per the germline V gene, CDR1 is SEHNR and CDR2 is FQNEAQ (reference sequence). This CDR3 contains 12 residues. Trimming left V 6 bases short and J 7 bases short, with 10 bases between. Here the CDR3 DNA reads TGTGCCAGCAGTCCGATGGGGAATGAGCAGTTCTTC. This encodes CASSPMGNEQFF.

V usage is TRBV19 and J usage is TRBJ1-2, with D possibly matching TRBD1 (6 bases). CDR1 is LNHDA and CDR2 is SQIVND in the germline V gene (reference sequence). The V end was cut by 6 bases, the J end by 0 bases, with 11 bases between. The CDR3 is 14 amino acids. The CDR3 reads CASRKGQTNYGYTF. The CDR3 nucleotides read TGTGCCAGTAGAAAAGGACAGACTAACTATGGCTACACCTTC.

The chain combines TRBV27 with TRBJ2-1, with no clear D. V lost 0 bases and J 0 bases, leaving 6 bases between the germline ends. The CDR3 consists of 15 residues. Germline V gene sequence: CDR1 MNHEY, CDR2 SMNVEV (reference sequence). The CDR3 DNA reads TGTGCCAGCAGTTTATCTCGTAACTCCTACAATGAGCAGTTCTTC. It specifies CASSLSRNSYNEQFF.

The table lists this clone with a count of one. The chain employs TRBV7-9 and TRBJ1-2; 7 bases are shared with TRBD1. The CDR3 loop spans 14 amino acids. Looked up from germline, CDR1 is SEHNR and CDR2 is FQNEAQ (reference sequence). V dropped 3 bases and J dropped 5; count of bases not matched to a gene: 6. The CDR3 loop is CASSLTGSVYGYTF. CDR3 sequence (DNA): TGTGCCAGCAGCTTGACAGGGAGTGTGTATGGCTACACCTTC.

The V and J genes are TRBV2 and TRBJ1-2; 11 nucleotides align to TRBD1. J gave up 7 bases and V 6 bases, and 7 bases lay outside the gene matches. Germline values: CDR1 SNHLY, CDR2 FYNNEI. This CDR3 is 14 amino acids long. CDR3 nucleotide sequence: TGTGCCAGCAGATCGGACAGGGGGCTACGTGGCTACACCTTC. Its protein product is CASRSDRGLRGYTF.

The chain links TRBV10-3 to TRBJ2-5; D gene ambiguous. This CDR3 has 17 residues. From germline, CDR1 is ENHRY and CDR2 SYGVKD. V gave up 0 bases and J gave up 2 bases, with 16 bases separating them. The DNA for the CDR3 is TGTGCCATCAGTGAGTCCCCGTCCCAAGGACCGCAAGAGACCCAGTACTTC. As protein: CAISESPSQGPQETQYF.

On this clone itself: The identical CDR3 is also encoded by other nucleotide sequences in the sample. The genes are TRBV7-9 and TRBJ1-5; D ambiguous. This CDR3 region has 12 residues. V lost 3 bases and J 3 bases, leaving 3 bases between the germline ends. CDR1 is SEHNR, CDR2 FQNEAQ, per germline (reference sequence). The CDR3 region has the DNA TGTGCCAGCAGCTTGGACAATCAGCCCCAGCATTTT. This encodes CASSLDNQPQHF.

This chain links TRBV20-1 with TRBJ1-1; D might be TRBD1 (5 bases). V lost 0 bases and J lost 10, with 9 bases in between. The CDR3 consists of 11 residues. Looked up from germline, CDR1 is DFQATT and CDR2 is SNEGSKA (reference sequence). The CDR3 here is CSARDGGGAFF. The CDR3 DNA is TGCAGTGCTAGAGATGGGGGGGGAGCTTTCTTT.

The chain recombines TRBV5-3 with TRBJ2-3; D remains ambiguous. TRBV5-3 is an ORF; its function is uncertain. The CDR3 is made up of 13 amino acids. V lost 6 bases and J lost 3, with 11 bases in between. The CDR3: CARIGYPTDTQYF. The CDR3 nucleotides are TGTGCCAGAATCGGGTATCCGACAGATACGCAGTATTTT.

The chain has TRBV6-5 and TRBJ1-1; D is undetermined. V was trimmed by 3 bases and J by 0 bases, leaving 14 bases between them. This CDR3 spans 16 amino acids. Germline CDR1 reads MNHEY; CDR2 reads SVGAGI. The CDR3 DNA sequence: TGTGCCAGCAGTTATGAGGGCCCTGAATTGAACACTGAAGCTTTCTTT. This translates into CASSYEGPELNTEAFF.

CDR3 sequence reads: CASSAGRVAYEQYF. The DNA for the CDR3 is TGTGCCAGCAGTGCAGGCCGGGTGGCCTACGAGCAGTACTTC. This chain uses TRBV2 with TRBJ2-5; D ambiguous. The DNA end lines up better with TRBJ2-7; the J call may be wrong. CDR1 is SNHLY and CDR2 is FYNNEI in the germline V gene. There are 14 residues in the CDR3.

The genes are TRBV19 and TRBJ1-2; no reliable D call. Germline values: CDR1 LNHDA, CDR2 SQIVND (reference sequence). The V end was cut by 6 bases, the J end by 4 bases, with 18 bases between. The CDR3 loop spans 15 amino acids. As DNA, the CDR3 is TGTGCCAGTAGCCCCCGCCGGTCGGCTTTCTATGGCTACACCTTC. Residues: CASSPRRSAFYGYTF.

In nucleotides, the CDR3 is TGTGCCAGCAGCTTATCTGGGGGGCGAGAGACCCAGTACTTC. This codes for CASSLSGGRETQYF. V usage is TRBV7-2 and J usage is TRBJ2-5; the D gene could be TRBD1 or TRBD2 (6 bases each). The germline V gene has CDR1 SGHTA and CDR2 FQGNSA. The CDR3 covers 14 residues. V was shortened by 2 bases and J by 4 bases, with 11 bases between the two germline ends.

This clone was counted a few times. V is TRBV30 and J is TRBJ2-1; a weak D match, TRBD2 (5 bases). Trimming took 0 bases from V and 6 from J, leaving 21 bases between them. The CDR3 totals 17 residues. Germline V gene lookup returns CDR1 GTSNPN and CDR2 SVGIG (reference sequence). CDR3 sequence reads: CAWSVQRGKLSGNEQFF. DNA for the CDR3: TGTGCCTGGAGTGTACAGAGAGGGAAATTAAGTGGCAATGAGCAGTTCTTC. Drawing the rest from reference TRBV30 and TRBJ2-1, the complete variable domain is SQTIHQWPATLVQPVGSPLSLECTVEGTSNPNLYWYRQAAGRGLQLLFYSVGIGQISSEVPQNLSASRPQDRQFILSSKKLLLSDSGFYLCAWSVQRGKLSGNEQFFGPGTRLTVL.

V is TRBV7-2 and J is TRBJ1-2, with 9 bases matching TRBD1. Germline CDR1 and CDR2: SGHTA and FQGNSA. Unmatched junction bases numbered 12, after V lost 2 bases and J lost 5 bases. This CDR3 spans 17 amino acids. For the CDR3, the DNA is TGTGCCAGCAGCTTACAGACCAGAACAGGGGGCTCATATGGCTACACCTTC. Residues: CASSLQTRTGGSYGYTF.

The V call is TRBV27, the J call TRBJ2-1, with 7 positions matching TRBD2. Germline V lookup: CDR1 MNHEY, CDR2 SMNVEV (reference sequence). The CDR3 spans 15 residues. As DNA, the CDR3 is TGTGCGGCGGGCCCGGGGGGAGGGGTATACAATGAGCAGTTCTTC. Its translation: CAAGPGGGVYNEQFF.

The rearrangement links TRBV9 to TRBJ2-1, with 9 nucleotides matching TRBD2. Per the germline V gene, CDR1 is SGDLS and CDR2 is YYNGEE. V lost 4 bases to trimming and J lost 5 bases; unmatched junction nucleotides: 13. The CDR3 totals 17 residues. CDR3 DNA: TGTGCCAGCAGCTTCCCAATAGCGGGAGACCCTAACAATGAGCAGTTCTTC. Residues: CASSFPIAGDPNNEQFF. Filled out from reference TRBV9 and TRBJ2-1, the complete variable domain reads DSGVTQTPKHLITATGQRVTLRCSPRSGDLSVYWYQQSLDQGLQFLIQYYNGEERAKGNILERFSAQQFPDLHSELNLSSLELGDSALYFCASSFPIAGDPNNEQFFGPGTRLTVL.

The chain couples TRBV4-1 to TRBJ2-1, with D possibly being TRBD1 (5 bases). The CDR3 is made up of 18 amino acids. The germline V and J ends were trimmed by 1 base and 3 bases, with 19 bases remaining between them. In germline, CDR1 is MGHRA, CDR2 YSYEKL. As DNA, the CDR3 is TGCGCCAGCAGCCAAGCTCCCTCGACAGCCCTCTTCTACAATGAGCAGTTCTTC. Translation: CASSQAPSTALFYNEQFF.